A single TCR beta chain is shown here with its context. This specimen comes from a study of T cell changes during pregnancy in multiple sclerosis. CDR1 is GTSNPN, CDR2 SVGIG, per germline (reference sequence). CDR3 length equals 15 residues. TCRdb's copy holds only in-frame clones and misses some; the assay was immunoSEQ multiplex PCR. The sample lists about 80,000 clones, 93% occurring once. Sequenced material: peripheral blood, taken after pregnancy. The chain uses TRBV30 and TRBJ2-5; D not certain. The J call is uncertain, as TRBJ2-7 better fits the DNA end. This clonotype was sampled from a female donor in good health, enrolled as a control in a pregnancy study. The CDR3 is CAWSLVTYTNYEQYF. In DNA form, the CDR3 reads TGTGCCTGGAGCTTAGTAACGTACACTAACTACGAGCAGTACTTC.